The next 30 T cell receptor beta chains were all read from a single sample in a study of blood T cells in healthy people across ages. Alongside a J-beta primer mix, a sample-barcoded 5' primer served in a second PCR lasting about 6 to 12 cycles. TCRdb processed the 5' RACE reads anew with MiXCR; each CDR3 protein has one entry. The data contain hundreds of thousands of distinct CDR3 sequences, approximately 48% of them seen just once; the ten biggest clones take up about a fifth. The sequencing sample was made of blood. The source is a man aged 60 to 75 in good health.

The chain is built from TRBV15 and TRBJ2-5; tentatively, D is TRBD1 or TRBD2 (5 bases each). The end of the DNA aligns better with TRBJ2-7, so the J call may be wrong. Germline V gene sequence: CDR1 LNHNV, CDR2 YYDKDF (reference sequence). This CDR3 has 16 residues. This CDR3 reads CATSRDRGVKGHEQYF. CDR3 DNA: TGTGCCACCAGCAGAGATAGAGGGGTTAAGGGTCACGAGCAGTACTTC.

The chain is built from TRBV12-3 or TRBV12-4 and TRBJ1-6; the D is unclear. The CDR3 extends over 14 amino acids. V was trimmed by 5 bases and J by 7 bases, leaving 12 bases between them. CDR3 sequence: CASSPARANSPLHF. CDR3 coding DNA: TGTGCCAGCAGTCCCGCGAGGGCGAATTCACCCCTCCACTTT.

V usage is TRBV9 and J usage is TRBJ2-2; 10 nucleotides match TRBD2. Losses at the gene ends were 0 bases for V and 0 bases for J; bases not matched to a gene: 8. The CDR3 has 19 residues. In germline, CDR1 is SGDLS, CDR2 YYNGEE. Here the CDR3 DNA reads TGTGCCAGCAGCGTAGAGTCTAGCGGGGGCTTGGCGAACACCGGGGAGCTGTTTTTT. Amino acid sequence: CASSVESSGGLANTGELFF. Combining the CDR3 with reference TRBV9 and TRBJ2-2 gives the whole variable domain DSGVTQTPKHLITATGQRVTLRCSPRSGDLSVYWYQQSLDQGLQFLIQYYNGEERAKGNILERFSAQQFPDLHSELNLSSLELGDSALYFCASSVESSGGLANTGELFFGEGSRLTVL.

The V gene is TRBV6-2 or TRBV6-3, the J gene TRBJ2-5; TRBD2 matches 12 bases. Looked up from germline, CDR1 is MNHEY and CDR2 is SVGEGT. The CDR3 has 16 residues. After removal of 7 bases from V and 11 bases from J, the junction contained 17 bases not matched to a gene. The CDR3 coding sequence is TGTGCCAGCACCTTACTAGCGGGGGGCCTCAACAATGAGCAGTACTTC. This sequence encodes CASTLLAGGLNNEQYF.

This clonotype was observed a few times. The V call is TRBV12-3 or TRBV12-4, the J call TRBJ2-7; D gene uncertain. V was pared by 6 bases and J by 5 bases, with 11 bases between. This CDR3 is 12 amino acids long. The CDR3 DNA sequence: TGTGCCAGCAGCCGCCGGAGTAACGAGCAGTACTTC. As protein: CASSRRSNEQYF.

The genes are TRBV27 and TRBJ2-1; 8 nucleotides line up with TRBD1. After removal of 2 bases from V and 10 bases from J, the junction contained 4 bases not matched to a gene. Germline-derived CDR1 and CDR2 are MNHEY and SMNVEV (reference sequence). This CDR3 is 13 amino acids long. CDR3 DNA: TGTGCCAGCAGTTTACAGGGGGCCTACGAGCAGTTCTTC. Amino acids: CASSLQGAYEQFF.

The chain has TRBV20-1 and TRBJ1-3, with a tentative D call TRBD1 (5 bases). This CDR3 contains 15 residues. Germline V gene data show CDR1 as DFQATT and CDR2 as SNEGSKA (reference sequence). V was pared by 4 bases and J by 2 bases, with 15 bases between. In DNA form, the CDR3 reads TGCAGTGCTATAACCACAGGCGTACCTGGAAACACCATATATTTT. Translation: CSAITTGVPGNTIYF.

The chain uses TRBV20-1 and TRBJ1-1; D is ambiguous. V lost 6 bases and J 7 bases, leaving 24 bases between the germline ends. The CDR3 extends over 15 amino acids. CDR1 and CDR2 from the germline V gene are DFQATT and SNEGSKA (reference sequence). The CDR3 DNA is TGCAGTGCCCTAGCAGCTAGTAGGGCTAGGGATGAAGCTTTCTTT. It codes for CSALAASRARDEAFF.

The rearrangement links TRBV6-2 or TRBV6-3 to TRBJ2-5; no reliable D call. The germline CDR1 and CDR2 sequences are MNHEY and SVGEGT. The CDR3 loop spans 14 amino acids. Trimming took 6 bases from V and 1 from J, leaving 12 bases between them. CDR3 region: CASSSRRVQETQYF. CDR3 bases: TGTGCCAGCAGCTCTCGACGGGTCCAAGAGACCCAGTACTTC.

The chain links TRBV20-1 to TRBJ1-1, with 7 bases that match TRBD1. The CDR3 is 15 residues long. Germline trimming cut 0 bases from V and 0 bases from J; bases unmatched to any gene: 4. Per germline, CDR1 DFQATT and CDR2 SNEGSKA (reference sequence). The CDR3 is CSARDLGTVNTEAFF. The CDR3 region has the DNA TGCAGTGCTAGAGATTTAGGGACAGTGAACACTGAAGCTTTCTTT.

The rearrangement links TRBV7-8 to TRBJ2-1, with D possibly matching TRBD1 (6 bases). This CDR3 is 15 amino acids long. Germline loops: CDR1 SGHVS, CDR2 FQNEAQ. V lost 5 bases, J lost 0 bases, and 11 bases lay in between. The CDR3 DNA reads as TGTGCCAGCAGCAACACAGGGAACTCCTACAATGAGCAGTTCTTC. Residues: CASSNTGNSYNEQFF.

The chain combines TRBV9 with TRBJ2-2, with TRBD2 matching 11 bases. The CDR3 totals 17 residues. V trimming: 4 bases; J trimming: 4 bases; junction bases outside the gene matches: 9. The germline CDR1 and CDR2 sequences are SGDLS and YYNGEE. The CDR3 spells CASSPRIAGGSTGELFF. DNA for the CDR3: TGTGCCAGCAGCCCCCGTATAGCGGGGGGGAGCACCGGGGAGCTGTTTTTT.

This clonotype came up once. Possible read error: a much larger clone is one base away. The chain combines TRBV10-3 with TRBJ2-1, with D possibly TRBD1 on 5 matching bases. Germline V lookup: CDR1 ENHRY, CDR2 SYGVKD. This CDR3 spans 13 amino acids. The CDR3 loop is CTISASGRNEQFF. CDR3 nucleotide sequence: TGTACCATCAGTGCGTCAGGGCGGAATGAGCAGTTCTTC.

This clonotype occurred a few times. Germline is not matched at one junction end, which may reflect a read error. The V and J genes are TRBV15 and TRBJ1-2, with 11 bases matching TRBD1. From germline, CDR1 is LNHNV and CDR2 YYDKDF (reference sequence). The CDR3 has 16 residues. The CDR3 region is CATSRDGTGGIGGYTF. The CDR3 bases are TGTGCCACCAGCCGAGATGGGACAGGGGGGATCGGTGGCTACACCTTC.

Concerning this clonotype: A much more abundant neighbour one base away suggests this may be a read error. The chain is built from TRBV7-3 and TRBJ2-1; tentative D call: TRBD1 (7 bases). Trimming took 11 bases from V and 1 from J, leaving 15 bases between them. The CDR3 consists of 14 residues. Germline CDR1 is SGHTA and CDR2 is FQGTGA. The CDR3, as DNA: TGTGCCCGCGCGTCAGGGGGGTCCTACAATGAGCAGTTCTTC. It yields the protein CARASGGSYNEQFF.

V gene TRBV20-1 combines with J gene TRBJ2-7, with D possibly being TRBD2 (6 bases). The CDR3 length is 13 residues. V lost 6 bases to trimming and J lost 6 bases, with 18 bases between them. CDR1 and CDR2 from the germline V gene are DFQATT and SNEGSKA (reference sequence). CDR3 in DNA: TGCAGTGCCGCTAATACGGTGGGAGGCGAGCAGTACTTC. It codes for CSAANTVGGEQYF.

The chain's CDR3 is CASSVGLAGPTYEQYF. CDR3 nucleotides: TGTGCCAGCAGCGTGGGACTAGCGGGCCCGACCTACGAGCAGTACTTC. The J gene is TRBJ2-7, the V gene TRBV7-2; 12 bases align to TRBD2. V was clipped by 5 bases and J by 2 bases; unmatched bases: 7. Germline values: CDR1 SGHTA, CDR2 FQGNSA. This CDR3 is 16 amino acids long. Full variable domain (rest looked up from reference TRBV7-2 and TRBJ2-7): GAGVSQSPSNKVTEKGKDVELRCDPISGHTALYWYRQSLGQGLEFLIYFQGNSAPDKSGLPSDRFSAERTGGSVSTLTIQRTQQEDSAVYLCASSVGLAGPTYEQYFGPGTRLTVT.

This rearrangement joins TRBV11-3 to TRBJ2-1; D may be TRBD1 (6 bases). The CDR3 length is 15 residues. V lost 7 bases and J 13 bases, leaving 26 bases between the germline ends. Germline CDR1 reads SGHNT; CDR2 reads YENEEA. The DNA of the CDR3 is TGTGCCAGCACACAAATAACCTTCCGAGGGACACAACAGTTCTTC. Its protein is CASTQITFRGTQQFF. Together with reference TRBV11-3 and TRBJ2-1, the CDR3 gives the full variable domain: EAGVVQSPRYKIIEKKQPVAFWCNPISGHNTLYWYLQNLGQGPELLIRYENEEAVDDSQLPKDRFSAERLKGVDSTLKIQPAELGDSAVYLCASTQITFRGTQQFFGPGTRLTVL.

The CDR3 protein is CSGGRGSRGTQYF. The CDR3 coding sequence is TGCAGTGGGGGCCGGGGATCAAGAGGGACCCAGTACTTC. The gene calls are TRBV20-1 and TRBJ2-5; D is perhaps TRBD1 or TRBD2 (5 bases each). The CDR3 has 13 amino acids. The germline V gene has CDR1 DFQATT and CDR2 SNEGSKA (reference sequence). V was shortened by 7 bases and J by 7 bases, with 19 bases between the two germline ends.

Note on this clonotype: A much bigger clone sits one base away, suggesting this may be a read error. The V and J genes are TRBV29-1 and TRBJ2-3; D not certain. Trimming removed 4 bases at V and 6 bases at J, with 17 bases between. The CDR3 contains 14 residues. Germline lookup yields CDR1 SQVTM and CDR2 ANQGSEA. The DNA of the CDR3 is TGCAGCGTTGGCACATTTAACAACGGGGATACGCAGTATTTT. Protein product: CSVGTFNNGDTQYF.

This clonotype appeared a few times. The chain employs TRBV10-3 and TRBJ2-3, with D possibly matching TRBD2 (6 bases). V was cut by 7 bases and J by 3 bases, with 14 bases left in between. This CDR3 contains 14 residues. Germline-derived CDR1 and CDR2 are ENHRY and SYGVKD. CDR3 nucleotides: TGTGCCATCACCGGGACTGCAAATACAGATACGCAGTATTTT. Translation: CAITGTANTDTQYF.

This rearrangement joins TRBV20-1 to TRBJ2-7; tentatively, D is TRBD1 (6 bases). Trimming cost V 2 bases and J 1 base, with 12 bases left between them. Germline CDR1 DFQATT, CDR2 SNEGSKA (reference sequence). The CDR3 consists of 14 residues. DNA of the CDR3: TGCAGTGCTAGAAACAGGGAACGGTCCTACGAGCAGTACTTC. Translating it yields CSARNRERSYEQYF.

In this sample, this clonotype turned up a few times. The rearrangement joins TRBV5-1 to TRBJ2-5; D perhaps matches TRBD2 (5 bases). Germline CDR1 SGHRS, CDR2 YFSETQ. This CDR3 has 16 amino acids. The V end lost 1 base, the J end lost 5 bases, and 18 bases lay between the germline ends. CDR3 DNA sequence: TGCGCCAGCAGCTTGTGGTCGCACGGGATGCAGGAGACCCAGTACTTC. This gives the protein CASSLWSHGMQETQYF.

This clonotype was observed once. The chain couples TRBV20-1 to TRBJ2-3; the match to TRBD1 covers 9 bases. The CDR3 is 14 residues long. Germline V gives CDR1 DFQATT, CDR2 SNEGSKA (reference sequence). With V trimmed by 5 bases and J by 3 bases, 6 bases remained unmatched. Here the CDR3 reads CSAPGQGATDTQYF. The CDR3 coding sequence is TGCAGTGCTCCGGGACAGGGAGCGACAGATACGCAGTATTTT.

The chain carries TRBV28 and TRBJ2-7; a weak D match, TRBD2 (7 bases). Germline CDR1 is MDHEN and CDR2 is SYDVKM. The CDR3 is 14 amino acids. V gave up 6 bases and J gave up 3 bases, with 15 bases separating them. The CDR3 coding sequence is TGTGCCAGCAGCCCTGGGGGGGCAAACTACGAGCAGTACTTC. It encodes CASSPGGANYEQYF.

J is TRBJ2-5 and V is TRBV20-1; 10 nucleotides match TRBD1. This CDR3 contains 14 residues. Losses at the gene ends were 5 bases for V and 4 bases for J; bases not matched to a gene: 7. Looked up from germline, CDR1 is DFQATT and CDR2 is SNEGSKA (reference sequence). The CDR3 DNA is TGCAGTGCTCGGACAGGGGGAAAGGGAGAGACCCAGTACTTC. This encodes CSARTGGKGETQYF.

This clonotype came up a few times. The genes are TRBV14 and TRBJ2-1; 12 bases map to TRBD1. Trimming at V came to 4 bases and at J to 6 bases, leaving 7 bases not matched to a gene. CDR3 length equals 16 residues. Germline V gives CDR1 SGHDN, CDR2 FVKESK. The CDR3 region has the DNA TGTGCCAGCAGCCTCTTTGGGACAGGGGGCTTCAATGAGCAGTTCTTC. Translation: CASSLFGTGGFNEQFF. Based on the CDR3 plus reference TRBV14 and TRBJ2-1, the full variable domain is EAGVTQFPSHSVIEKGQTVTLRCDPISGHDNLYWYRRVMGKEIKFLLHFVKESKQDESGMPNNRFLAERTGGTYSTLKVQPAELEDSGVYFCASSLFGTGGFNEQFFGPGTRLTVL.

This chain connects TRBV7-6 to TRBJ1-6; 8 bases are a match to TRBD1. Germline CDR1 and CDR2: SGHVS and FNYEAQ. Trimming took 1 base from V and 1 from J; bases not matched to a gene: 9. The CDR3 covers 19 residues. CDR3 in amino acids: CASSLVILRGRSYNSPLHF. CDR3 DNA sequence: TGTGCCAGCAGCTTAGTCATTCTCAGGGGGCGGTCCTATAATTCACCCCTCCACTTT.

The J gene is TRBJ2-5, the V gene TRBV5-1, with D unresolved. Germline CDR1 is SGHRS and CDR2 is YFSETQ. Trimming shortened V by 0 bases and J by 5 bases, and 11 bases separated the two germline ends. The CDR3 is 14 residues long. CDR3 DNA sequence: TGCGCCAGCAGCTTGGCCCCTAGTGAGGAGACCCAGTACTTC. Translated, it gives CASSLAPSEETQYF.

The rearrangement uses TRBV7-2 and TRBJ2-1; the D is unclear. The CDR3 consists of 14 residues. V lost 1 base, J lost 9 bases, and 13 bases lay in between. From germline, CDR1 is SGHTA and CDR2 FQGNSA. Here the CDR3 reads CASSLGLAEAEQFF. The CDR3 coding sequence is TGTGCCAGCAGCTTAGGCCTTGCAGAGGCTGAGCAGTTCTTC.